This TCR beta chain came from a study of OX40 agonist ivuxolimab in advanced cancers. For the study at large: Three patients, one with hepatocellular carcinoma and two with cutaneous melanoma, responded partially.

This clone has just one count. Its antigen is unidentified. Study observations and caveats: What antigens the expanded peripheral T cells recognized was never established.

Germline V gene sequence: CDR1 SGHAT, CDR2 FQNNGV. V lost 3 bases, J lost 5 bases, and 7 bases lay in between. This CDR3 is built from 12 residues. Measured with immunoSEQ multiplex PCR; TCRdb has only the in-frame clones, and not every one. The sample holds some 90,000 clones, 80% to 95% seen once. This clonotype originated in an adult with an advanced solid tumor such as melanoma, head and neck, liver or kidney cancer. The material was CD4+ or CD8+ T cells sorted from blood, obtained in a trial of the OX40 agonist ivuxolimab. The rearrangement joins TRBV11-2 to TRBJ1-1; D is ambiguous. In nucleotides, the CDR3 is TGTGCCAGCAGCTTCTTAGGGACTGAAGCTTTCTTT. Translated, it gives CASSFLGTEAFF.